This T cell receptor beta chain was documented in a study of T-cell reconstitution after alpha-beta-depleted transplantation in children. Regarding the study as a whole: Surviving recipient T cells and intrathymic progenitors accounted for some patients' high TCRbeta diversity at day 60.

The TCRbeta library incorporated unique molecular identifiers. TCRdb re-analysed the PCR reads in MiXCR, keeping a single row per CDR3 protein. The table lists hundreds of thousands of distinct CDR3 sequences, under 13% of them singletons. There are 15 residues in the CDR3. From germline, CDR1 is SGHRS and CDR2 YFSETQ. The V and J ends lost 0 bases and 0 bases respectively, with 4 bases between them. This clonotype was found many times. Its target is not known. The clonotype comes from a child less than two years old with acute myeloid leukemia, due to receive a stem cell transplant. The chain combines TRBV5-1 with TRBJ2-6; D is unclear. The source was PBMCs, collected before TCRalphabeta/CD19-depleted stem cell transplant. CDR3 in amino acids: CASSLGSSGANVLTF. The CDR3, as DNA: TGCGCCAGCAGCTTGGGCAGCTCTGGGGCCAACGTCCTGACTTTC.